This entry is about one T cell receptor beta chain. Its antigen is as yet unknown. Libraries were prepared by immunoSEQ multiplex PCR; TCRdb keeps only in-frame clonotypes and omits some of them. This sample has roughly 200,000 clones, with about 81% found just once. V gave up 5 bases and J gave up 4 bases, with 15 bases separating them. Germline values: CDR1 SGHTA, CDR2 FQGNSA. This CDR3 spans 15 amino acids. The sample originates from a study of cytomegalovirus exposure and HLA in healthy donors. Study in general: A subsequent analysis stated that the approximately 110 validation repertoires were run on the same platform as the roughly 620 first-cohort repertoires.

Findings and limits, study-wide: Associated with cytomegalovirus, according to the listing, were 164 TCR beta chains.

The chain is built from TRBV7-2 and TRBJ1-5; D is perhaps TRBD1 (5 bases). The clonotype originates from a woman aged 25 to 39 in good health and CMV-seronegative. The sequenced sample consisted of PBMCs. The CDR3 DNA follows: TGTGCCAGCAGCGAACAGGTGACCAAGAATCAGCCCCAGCATTTT. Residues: CASSEQVTKNQPQHF. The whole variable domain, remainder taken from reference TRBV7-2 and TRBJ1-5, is GAGVSQSPSNKVTEKGKDVELRCDPISGHTALYWYRQSLGQGLEFLIYFQGNSAPDKSGLPSDRFSAERTGGSVSTLTIQRTQQEDSAVYLCASSEQVTKNQPQHFGDGTRLSIL.